The 20 T cell receptor beta chains listed next were all sequenced from one sample in a study of blood T cell repertoires in COVID-19. Generated by immunoSEQ multiplex PCR, the TCRdb table keeps only in-frame clones and is missing some. The table lists tens of thousands of clones, about 85% of them singletons. Sequenced sample: peripheral blood. The receptors stem from a man older than 75 with acute or convalescent COVID-19.

The V gene is TRBV28, the J gene TRBJ1-1; no clear D. Per the germline V gene, CDR1 is MDHEN and CDR2 is SYDVKM. V was cut by 8 bases and J by 5 bases, with 9 bases left in between. CDR3 length: 11 residues. This CDR3 is CASWQWTEAFF. The CDR3 bases are TGTGCCAGCTGGCAATGGACTGAAGCTTTCTTT. Filled out from reference TRBV28 and TRBJ1-1, the complete variable domain reads DVKVTQSSRYLVKRTGEKVFLECVQDMDHENMFWYRQDPGLGLRLIYFSYDVKMKEKGDIPEGYSVSREKKERFSLILESASTNQTSMYLCASWQWTEAFFGQGTRLTVV.

This clone was seen only once. J is TRBJ2-7 and V is TRBV5-5, with 8 bases that match TRBD2. Per germline, CDR1 SGHKS and CDR2 YYEKEE (reference sequence). The V gene end was trimmed by 4 bases and the J gene end by 4 bases; junction bases not matched to a gene: 7. The CDR3 extends over 14 amino acids. Here the CDR3 DNA reads TGTGCCAGCAGCGGAACGGGGGGGCAGTACGAGCAGTACTTC. Amino acids: CASSGTGGQYEQYF.

The rearrangement joins TRBV18 to TRBJ2-3, with D possibly matching TRBD2 (6 bases). Trimming left V 2 bases short and J 0 bases short, with 12 bases between. CDR3 size: 16 residues. CDR1 KGHSH and CDR2 LQKENI come from the germline V gene. Here the CDR3 DNA reads TGTGCCAGCTCACCAACTAGCTACGCTAGCACAGATACGCAGTATTTT. Amino acids: CASSPTSYASTDTQYF.

Only a few counts were recorded for this clone. At the DNA level, this CDR3 is encoded by other sequences in the same sample as well. The genes are TRBV5-1 and TRBJ1-1, with TRBD1 as a possible D gene (5 bases). V was clipped by 4 bases and J by 1 base, with 14 bases between them. Per the germline V gene, CDR1 is SGHRS and CDR2 is YFSETQ. The CDR3 runs to 15 residues. The CDR3, as DNA: TGCGCCAGCAGCCCCTGGGGGGACGAGAACACTGAAGCTTTCTTT. Translating it yields CASSPWGDENTEAFF.

The genes are TRBV14 and TRBJ1-1; no clear D. V lost 4 bases, J lost 0 bases, and 15 bases lay in between. The CDR3 totals 16 residues. Per the germline V gene, CDR1 is SGHDN and CDR2 is FVKESK. The CDR3 coding sequence is TGTGCCAGCAGCCCTAAAACTGGAGGGTTGAACACTGAAGCTTTCTTT. Residues: CASSPKTGGLNTEAFF.

The gene calls are TRBV11-2 and TRBJ1-6; 7 bases map to TRBD1. This CDR3 is built from 15 residues. The V and J ends lost 4 bases and 7 bases, in that order; junction bases with no gene match: 7. Germline V gives CDR1 SGHAT, CDR2 FQNNGV. CDR3 bases: TGTGCCAGCAGCTCACAGGGACAGCGAAATTCACCCCTCCACTTT. Encoded protein: CASSSQGQRNSPLHF.

The chain combines TRBV5-4 with TRBJ2-7, with 9 bases that match TRBD2. The germline CDR1 and CDR2 sequences are SGHNT and YYREEE (reference sequence). The V segment lost 0 bases and the J segment 7 bases; nucleotides outside the gene matches: 11. CDR3 length: 16 amino acids. This CDR3 reads CASSLGAGGPGTEQYF. The DNA for the CDR3 is TGTGCCAGCAGCTTGGGCGCGGGAGGGCCGGGAACGGAGCAGTACTTC.

In this sample, this clone turned up once. The gene calls are TRBV3-1 (or the pseudogene TRBV3-2) and TRBJ2-7, with D unresolved. The length of the CDR3 is 13 residues. Looked up from germline, CDR1 is LGHDT and CDR2 is YNNKEL (reference sequence). The germline V and J ends were trimmed by 0 bases and 9 bases, with 12 bases remaining between them. CDR3 sequence: CASSQDPRTSQYF. DNA for the CDR3: TGTGCCAGCAGCCAAGATCCGCGAACGTCGCAGTACTTC.

The chain carries TRBV5-1 and TRBJ1-2; maybe TRBD1 (5 bases). This CDR3 region has 14 residues. Germline V gene data show CDR1 as SGHRS and CDR2 as YFSETQ. With 4 bases removed from V and 4 bases from J, the gap between germline ends came to 14 bases. The CDR3 is CASSRGTESYGYTF. CDR3 in DNA: TGCGCCAGCAGCCGGGGGACGGAATCCTATGGCTACACCTTC.

J is TRBJ2-7 and V is TRBV5-6; D ambiguous. Between the trimmed V and J ends, which lost 3 bases and 3 bases, there was a span of 4 bases. CDR3 length equals 11 residues. Germline CDR1 reads SGHDT; CDR2 reads YYEEEE. As DNA, the CDR3 is TGTGCCAGCAGCTCTAACTACGAGCAGTACTTC. Translation gives CASSSNYEQYF.

About this clone: Since no conserved phenylalanine or tryptophan closes the CDR3, a read error is the likely cause. The J gene is TRBJ1-2, the V gene TRBV5-8, with TRBD1 matching over 10 bases. There are 14 residues in the CDR3. Germline CDR1 and CDR2: SGHTS and YDEGEE. Trimming at V came to 4 bases and at J to 4 bases, leaving 4 bases not matched to a gene. The DNA of the CDR3 is TGTGCCAGCAGCCTGACAGGGGGCGTCTATGGCTACACCCTC. This codes for CASSLTGGVYGYTL.

This clone was observed once. The genes are TRBV28 and TRBJ2-7, with D perhaps matching TRBD1 (6 bases). CDR3 length: 12 residues. Germline V CDR1 and CDR2: MDHEN, SYDVKM. The ends were cut back, 2 bases at V and 6 bases at J, with 8 bases in the middle. CDR3: CASSLTGREQYF. The DNA for the CDR3 is TGTGCCAGCAGTTTAACAGGGCGCGAGCAGTACTTC.

V is TRBV9 and J is TRBJ1-1, with D tentatively TRBD1 (6 bases). V was shortened by 4 bases and J by 3 bases, with 16 bases between the two germline ends. Germline loops: CDR1 SGDLS, CDR2 YYNGEE. The CDR3 runs 15 residues. Here the CDR3 reads CASSPAGALDTEAFF. The DNA for the CDR3 is TGTGCCAGCAGCCCTGCGGGGGCCTTGGACACTGAAGCTTTCTTT. Looking up the rest from reference TRBV9 and TRBJ1-1 gives the full variable domain: DSGVTQTPKHLITATGQRVTLRCSPRSGDLSVYWYQQSLDQGLQFLIQYYNGEERAKGNILERFSAQQFPDLHSELNLSSLELGDSALYFCASSPAGALDTEAFFGQGTRLTVV.

This rearrangement joins TRBV19 to TRBJ2-3; D perhaps matches TRBD1 (7 bases). V was clipped by 8 bases and J by 3 bases, with 12 bases between them. The V gene's germline CDR1 is LNHDA and CDR2 SQIVND (reference sequence). The CDR3 loop spans 13 amino acids. CDR3: CASGAGGTDTQYF. DNA of the CDR3: TGTGCCAGTGGGGCAGGGGGGACAGATACGCAGTATTTT.

This chain connects TRBV19 to TRBJ2-7; 8 bases are shared with TRBD2. The CDR3 loop spans 16 amino acids. CDR1 is LNHDA and CDR2 is SQIVND in the germline V gene (reference sequence). V lost 4 bases, J lost 0 bases, and 8 bases stayed unmatched. CDR3 amino acids: CASSKIGAGGSYEQYF. The CDR3 DNA reads as TGTGCCAGTAGTAAGATCGGGGCGGGAGGCTCCTACGAGCAGTACTTC.

This sequence joins TRBV10-1 and TRBJ2-1; maybe TRBD2 (6 bases). Germline V gives CDR1 WNHNN, CDR2 SYGVQD (reference sequence). The CDR3 contains 14 residues. With 2 bases removed from V and 2 bases from J, the gap between germline ends came to 7 bases. The CDR3 DNA sequence: TGCGCCAGCAGTGAGGGGGGGACCTACAATGAGCAGTTCTTC. This gives the protein CASSEGGTYNEQFF.

The chain uses TRBV5-6 and TRBJ2-7; D ambiguous. The germline V gene has CDR1 SGHDT and CDR2 YYEEEE. V was clipped by 4 bases and J by 0 bases, with 17 bases between them. The CDR3 length is 16 residues. The CDR3 sequence is CASSRRGGASSYEQYF. The DNA of the CDR3 is TGTGCCAGCAGCCGTCGAGGCGGAGCCAGCTCCTACGAGCAGTACTTC.

With respect to this clone: At the DNA level, this CDR3 is encoded by other sequences in the same sample as well. The rearrangement links TRBV18 to TRBJ2-5; 7 nucleotides match TRBD1. After removal of 6 bases from V and 5 bases from J, the junction contained 6 bases not matched to a gene. Looked up from germline, CDR1 is KGHSH and CDR2 is LQKENI. The CDR3 spans 13 residues. The CDR3 here is CASSPTGVETQYF. Written as DNA, the CDR3 is TGTGCCAGCTCGCCTACAGGGGTGGAGACCCAGTACTTC.

Here the CDR3 DNA reads TGTGCCAGCAGCTTGAATGACAGGCCCTCCTCCTACGAGCAGTACTTC. Translation gives CASSLNDRPSSYEQYF. The gene calls are TRBV5-4 and TRBJ2-7, with a possible D match to TRBD1 (6 bases). This CDR3 region has 16 residues. CDR1 SGHNT and CDR2 YYREEE come from the germline V gene (reference sequence). Trimming stripped 1 base from V and 0 bases from J, with 14 bases between.

This chain links TRBV6-5 with TRBJ2-7; TRBD1 might be the D (5 bases). CDR1 is MNHEY and CDR2 is SVGAGI in the germline V gene. V lost 7 bases, J lost 4 bases, and 11 bases lay in between. This CDR3 is built from 12 residues. CDR3: CASTSTVYEQYF. In nucleotides, the CDR3 is TGTGCCAGCACCTCGACAGTGTACGAGCAGTACTTC.